These 19 T cell receptor beta chains originate from one sample sequenced in a study of blood T cell repertoires in COVID-19. Generated by immunoSEQ multiplex PCR, the TCRdb table keeps only in-frame clones and is missing some. The sample shows 150,000 to 200,000 clones, roughly 89% of them seen only once. Sequenced sample: peripheral blood. The receptor source for this set is a man aged 40-55 years with acute or convalescent COVID-19.

The V call is TRBV19, the J call TRBJ2-3, with 11 bases fitting TRBD1. In germline, CDR1 is LNHDA, CDR2 SQIVND (reference sequence). The trim removed 3 bases at V and 4 bases at J, leaving 9 bases unmatched. CDR3 length: 17 amino acids. The CDR3 DNA sequence: TGTGCCAGTAGTATGGGTCTCGGACAGGGGGCGGCAGATACGCAGTATTTT. Protein: CASSMGLGQGAADTQYF.

The rearrangement uses TRBV2 and TRBJ2-2, with D perhaps matching TRBD1 (5 bases). The CDR3 sequence is 14 residues long. Germline values: CDR1 SNHLY, CDR2 FYNNEI. Deletions cut 7 bases from V and 8 bases from J, with 17 bases between. Written as DNA, the CDR3 is TGTGCCAGCACCAGGGCCCCCCATGGGGGGGAGCTGTTTTTT. Its translation is CASTRAPHGGELFF. Looking up the rest from reference TRBV2 and TRBJ2-2 gives the full variable domain: EPEVTQTPSHQVTQMGQEVILRCVPISNHLYFYWYRQILGQKVEFLVSFYNNEISEKSEIFDDQFSVERPDGSNFTLKIRSTKLEDSAMYFCASTRAPHGGELFFGEGSRLTVL.

This clone has only one observation. The chain joins TRBV5-1 to TRBJ2-2; TRBD1 matches at 11 bases. The CDR3 runs 15 residues. Trimming took 5 bases from V and 3 from J; bases not matched to a gene: 3. Germline CDR1 and CDR2: SGHRS and YFSETQ. The CDR3 loop is CASSRTGGDTGELFF. CDR3 DNA sequence: TGCGCCAGCAGTCGGACAGGGGGCGACACCGGGGAGCTGTTTTTT.

This clone has more than one count but fewer than ten. This chain uses TRBV19 with TRBJ2-2, with D tentatively TRBD1 (7 bases). The CDR3 extends over 15 amino acids. Per germline, CDR1 LNHDA and CDR2 SQIVND (reference sequence). V lost 4 bases, J lost 6 bases, and 15 bases lay in between. In DNA form, the CDR3 reads TGTGCCAGTAGTAACCACAGGGGAGGTGCCGGGGAGCTGTTTTTT. Translation: CASSNHRGGAGELFF.

J is TRBJ2-2 and V is TRBV5-8; possible D gene TRBD1, 6 bases. V was clipped by 2 bases and J by 1 base, with 9 bases between them. CDR1 and CDR2 (germline): SGHTS, YDEGEE. The CDR3 consists of 15 residues. The CDR3 DNA is TGTGCCAGCAGCTTTACGGGACAGAACACCGGGGAGCTGTTTTTT. Translating gives CASSFTGQNTGELFF.

V is TRBV6-5 and J is TRBJ2-3; 9 bases map to TRBD1. This CDR3 spans 14 amino acids. V lost 6 bases, J lost 5 bases, and 6 bases stayed unmatched. Germline values: CDR1 MNHEY, CDR2 SVGAGI. CDR3 sequence (DNA): TGTGCCAGCAGACAGGGGGCGGCCCTAGATACGCAGTATTTT. As protein: CASRQGAALDTQYF.

This CDR3 is CASTPKQGASWVDTQYF. CDR3 nucleotide sequence: TGTGCCAGCACCCCAAAACAGGGCGCGTCCTGGGTGGATACGCAGTATTTT. The V gene is TRBV27, the J gene TRBJ2-3; tentative D call: TRBD1 (6 bases). Between the trimmed V and J ends, which lost 7 bases and 6 bases, there was a span of 26 bases. CDR3 length equals 17 residues. CDR1 is MNHEY and CDR2 is SMNVEV in the germline V gene (reference sequence).

This clone was seen repeatedly, ten times or more. J is TRBJ2-7 and V is TRBV7-3, with 7 bases identical to TRBD1. The CDR3 is 13 amino acids. Germline lookup yields CDR1 SGHTA and CDR2 FQGTGA. V shed 4 bases and J 6 bases; nucleotides not matched to a gene: 6. As DNA, the CDR3 is TGTGCCAGCAGCTCAAGACAGGGCGGCGAGCAGTACTTC. It encodes CASSSRQGGEQYF.

The gene calls are TRBV28 and TRBJ2-1, with D maybe TRBD2 (6 bases). The CDR3 runs to 15 residues. Germline V gene lookup returns CDR1 MDHEN and CDR2 SYDVKM. The V end lost 6 bases, the J end lost 4 bases, and 16 bases lay between the germline ends. The CDR3 loop is CASSLAGRKYNEQFF. The DNA for the CDR3 is TGTGCCAGCAGCCTGGCGGGGCGGAAATACAATGAGCAGTTCTTC.

This sequence joins TRBV5-4 and TRBJ2-1; D not resolved. V was trimmed by 0 bases and J by 7 bases, leaving 11 bases between them. Germline V CDR1 and CDR2: SGHNT, YYREEE (reference sequence). The CDR3 runs 14 residues. The CDR3 is CASSLDSYTNEQFF. DNA for the CDR3: TGTGCCAGCAGCTTGGACAGTTATACGAATGAGCAGTTCTTC.

J is TRBJ1-2 and V is TRBV30, with D maybe TRBD1 (5 bases). V lost 0 bases and J 8 bases, leaving 19 bases between the germline ends. Germline lookup yields CDR1 GTSNPN and CDR2 SVGIG (reference sequence). CDR3 length: 15 amino acids. The CDR3 protein is CAWSVRLSGEKGYTF. Here the CDR3 DNA reads TGTGCCTGGAGTGTAAGGCTTTCGGGGGAAAAAGGCTACACCTTC.

The genes are TRBV5-1 and TRBJ1-5; 9 bases map to TRBD1. This CDR3 has 14 amino acids. CDR1 and CDR2 (germline): SGHRS, YFSETQ. V trimming: 0 bases; J trimming: 5 bases; junction bases outside the gene matches: 0. CDR3: CASSLGTGDQPQHF. The CDR3 DNA reads TGCGCCAGCAGCTTGGGGACAGGGGATCAGCCCCAGCATTTT.

V gene TRBV10-3 combines with J gene TRBJ1-2; tentative D call: TRBD1 (5 bases). Germline CDR1 is ENHRY and CDR2 is SYGVKD. The V end lost 2 bases, the J end lost 8 bases, and 15 bases lay between the germline ends. This CDR3 is built from 14 residues. CDR3 residues: CAISETKGGEGYTF. CDR3 DNA sequence: TGTGCCATCAGTGAGACAAAGGGAGGGGAGGGCTACACCTTC.

This sequence joins TRBV14 and TRBJ2-1; D not resolved. Germline values: CDR1 SGHDN, CDR2 FVKESK. CDR3 length: 15 amino acids. The V end was cut by 0 bases, the J end by 1 base, with 7 bases between. This CDR3 is CASSQDLTSYNEQFF. The CDR3 DNA reads as TGTGCCAGCAGCCAAGACCTGACTTCCTACAATGAGCAGTTCTTC.

This chain connects TRBV9 to TRBJ2-5; 12 nucleotides line up with TRBD1. Per the germline V gene, CDR1 is SGDLS and CDR2 is YYNGEE. With 2 bases clipped from V and 4 bases from J, the junction kept 6 bases outside the gene matches. The CDR3 length is 16 residues. The CDR3 here is CASSVGTGGRGETQYF. The CDR3 coding sequence is TGTGCCAGCAGCGTCGGGACAGGGGGCAGGGGAGAGACCCAGTACTTC.

The rearrangement links TRBV4-2 to TRBJ2-1, with TRBD2 identical over 13 bases. Germline CDR1 LGHNA, CDR2 YNFKEQ. The CDR3 spans 16 residues. V was pared by 0 bases and J by 4 bases, with 0 bases of the junction left unmatched. CDR3 protein: CASSQEGLAGYNEQFF. Here the CDR3 DNA reads TGTGCCAGCAGCCAAGAGGGACTAGCGGGGTACAATGAGCAGTTCTTC.

V is TRBV19 and J is TRBJ2-7; 8 bases are shared with TRBD2. V lost 6 bases, J lost 0 bases, and 7 bases stayed unmatched. Germline assignment: CDR1 LNHDA and CDR2 SQIVND (reference sequence). The CDR3 has 15 amino acids. The CDR3 sequence is CASSGRGVYSYEQYF. The CDR3 DNA reads TGTGCCAGTAGCGGGCGGGGGGTTTACTCCTACGAGCAGTACTTC.

The J gene is TRBJ2-2, the V gene TRBV27; 7 positions match TRBD1. CDR1 is MNHEY and CDR2 is SMNVEV in the germline V gene (reference sequence). The CDR3 extends over 17 amino acids. J was trimmed by 2 bases and V by 3 bases; bases with no gene match: 9. The CDR3 DNA follows: TGTGCCAGCAGTTTCGCCAGGGGGACCCTCAACACCGGGGAGCTGTTTTTT. Protein: CASSFARGTLNTGELFF.

The chain couples TRBV7-8 to TRBJ2-1, with unresolved D. Germline CDR1 reads SGHVS; CDR2 reads FQNEAQ. The CDR3 loop spans 13 amino acids. The V and J ends lost 8 bases and 4 bases respectively, with 12 bases between them. CDR3 in amino acids: CASCIVGYNEQFF. CDR3 nucleotides: TGTGCCAGCTGTATCGTCGGTTACAATGAGCAGTTCTTC.